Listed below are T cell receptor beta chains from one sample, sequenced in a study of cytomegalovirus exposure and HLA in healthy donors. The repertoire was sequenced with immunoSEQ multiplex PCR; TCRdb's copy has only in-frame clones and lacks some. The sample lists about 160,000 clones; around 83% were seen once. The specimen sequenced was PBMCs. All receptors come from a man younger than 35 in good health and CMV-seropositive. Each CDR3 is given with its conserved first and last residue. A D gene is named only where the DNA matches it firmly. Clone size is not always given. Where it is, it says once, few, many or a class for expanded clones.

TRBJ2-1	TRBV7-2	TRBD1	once	CASSIGTAQNEQFF	TGTGCCAGCAGCATAGGGACAGCTCAAAATGAGCAGTTCTTC
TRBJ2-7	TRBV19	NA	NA	CASSVRVVGLSSYEQYF	TGTGCCAGTAGTGTCAGGGTTGTGGGGTTATCCTCCTACGAGCAGTACTTC
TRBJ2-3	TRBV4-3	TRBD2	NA	CASSQDNLAGNTDTQYF	TGCGCCAGCAGCCAAGATAATCTAGCGGGGAACACAGATACGCAGTATTTT
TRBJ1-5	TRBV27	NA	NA	CASSFSGQQPQHF	TGTGCCAGCAGTTTCTCTGGCCAACAGCCCCAGCATTTT
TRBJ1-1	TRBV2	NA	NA	CASIEQGNTEAFF	TGTGCCAGCATCGAACAGGGGAACACTGAAGCTTTCTTT
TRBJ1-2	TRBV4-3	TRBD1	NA	CASSQGAGGFYGYTF	TGCGCCAGCAGCCAAGGGGCAGGGGGGTTCTATGGCTACACCTTC
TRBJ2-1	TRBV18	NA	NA	CASSPASGTGDQFF	TGTGCCAGCTCACCAGCTAGCGGGACAGGTGACCAGTTCTTC
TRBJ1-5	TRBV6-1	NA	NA	CASTPSQGGNQPQHF	TGTGCCAGCACTCCTTCCCAGGGTGGAAATCAGCCCCAGCATTTT
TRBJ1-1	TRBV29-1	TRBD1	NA	CSVESRTGLKEAFF	TGCAGCGTTGAAAGCCGGACAGGGTTAAAGGAAGCTTTCTTT
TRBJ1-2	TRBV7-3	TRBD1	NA	CASSLVGGGYGYTF	TGTGCCAGCAGCTTAGTAGGGGGCGGATATGGCTACACCTTC
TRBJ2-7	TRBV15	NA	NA	CATSREAGSISYEQYF	TGTGCCACCAGCAGAGAGGCCGGGTCTATCTCCTACGAGCAGTACTTC
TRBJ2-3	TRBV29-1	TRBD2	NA	CSAGSQGLGDTQYF	TGCAGCGCCGGGAGTCAGGGACTAGGAGATACGCAGTATTTT
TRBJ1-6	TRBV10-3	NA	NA	CAISDRGDNSPLHF	TGTGCCATCAGTGACCGAGGTGATAATTCACCCCTCCACTTT
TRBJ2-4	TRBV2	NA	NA	CASRDPQGFPKNSQYF	TGTGCCAGCAGGGACCCCCAGGGTTTTCCCAAAAACAGTCAGTACTTC
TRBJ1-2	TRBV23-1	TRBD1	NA	CASSRRQGADYGYTF	TGCGCCAGCAGTCGACGACAGGGGGCGGACTATGGCTACACCTTC
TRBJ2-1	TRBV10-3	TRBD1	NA	CAISETDREGEQFF	TGTGCCATCAGTGAGACGGACAGGGAAGGTGAGCAGTTCTTC
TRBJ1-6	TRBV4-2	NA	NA	CASSQERYPNSPLHF	TGTGCCAGCAGCCAAGAGCGTTACCCTAATTCACCCCTCCACTTT
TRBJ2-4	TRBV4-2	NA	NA	CASSRLGTVKNSQYF	TGTGCCAGCAGCCGACTAGGGACAGTCAAAAACAGTCAGTACTTC
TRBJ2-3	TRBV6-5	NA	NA	CASTPPGNTDTQYF	TGTGCCAGCACCCCTCCCGGGAACACAGATACGCAGTATTTT
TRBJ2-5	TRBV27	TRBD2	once	CASSPRTSGGETQYF	TGTGCCAGCAGCCCCCGGACTAGCGGGGGAGAGACCCAGTACTTC
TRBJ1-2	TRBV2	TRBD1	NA	CASRTGIYGYTF	TGTGCCAGCAGGACAGGGATCTATGGCTACACCTTC
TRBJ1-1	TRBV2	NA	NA	CASSEVGEMNTEAFF	TGTGCCAGCAGTGAAGTAGGGGAAATGAACACTGAAGCTTTCTTT
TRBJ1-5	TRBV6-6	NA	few	CASRNGRQNSNQPQHF	TGTGCCAGCAGGAACGGACGACAGAATAGCAATCAGCCCCAGCATTTT
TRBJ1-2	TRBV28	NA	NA	CASSRVAGLQGYTF	TGTGCCAGCAGTAGGGTGGCAGGGTTACAAGGCTACACCTTC
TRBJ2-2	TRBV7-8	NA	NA	CASSLHQGRDPIDHGELFF	TGTGCCAGCAGCTTGCACCAGGGTCGCGACCCAATAGACCACGGGGAGCTGTTTTTT
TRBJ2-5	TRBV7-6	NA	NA	CASSLVGLEGWETQYF	TGTGCCAGCAGCTTAGTTGGTCTAGAAGGTTGGGAGACCCAGTACTTC
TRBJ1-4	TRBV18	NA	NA	CASSPMGATNEKLFF	TGTGCCAGCTCACCAATGGGGGCTACTAATGAAAAACTGTTTTTT
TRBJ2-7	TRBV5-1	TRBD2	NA	CASSPGTSFPGQYF	TGCGCCAGCAGCCCCGGGACTAGTTTCCCCGGGCAGTACTTC
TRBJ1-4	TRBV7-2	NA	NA	CASSSSNRVATNEKLFF	TGTGCCAGCAGCTCGAGTAACAGAGTTGCAACTAATGAAAAACTGTTTTTT
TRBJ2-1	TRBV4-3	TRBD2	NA	CASSLSGGPKAYNEQFF	TGCGCCAGCAGCCTTAGCGGGGGGCCTAAAGCCTACAATGAGCAGTTCTTC
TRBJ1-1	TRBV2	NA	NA	CASSEASTEAFF	TGTGCCAGCAGTGAAGCGAGCACTGAAGCTTTCTTT
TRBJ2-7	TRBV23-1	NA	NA	CASSQATRVTYEQYF	TGCGCCAGCAGTCAGGCAACCAGGGTCACCTACGAGCAGTACTTC
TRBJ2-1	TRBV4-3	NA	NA	CASSQDYEEQFF	TGCGCCAGCAGCCAAGATTACGAGGAGCAGTTCTTC
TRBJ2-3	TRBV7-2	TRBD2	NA	CASSLGLAGGHDTQYF	TGTGCCAGCAGCTTAGGGCTAGCGGGGGGCCACGATACGCAGTATTTT
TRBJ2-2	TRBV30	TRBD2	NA	CAWTLGGFTGELFF	TGTGCCTGGACCCTGGGGGGGTTCACCGGGGAGCTGTTTTTT